These T cell receptor beta chains were read from a single sample in a study of cytomegalovirus exposure and HLA in healthy donors. Here immunoSEQ multiplex PCR was the method, and the copy in TCRdb shows in-frame clones only, minus some. The repertoire holds around 90,000 clones, around four fifths seen once, with approximately 2.6% in the top ten. Sequenced input: PBMCs. The receptors shown here come from a man aged 30 to 45 in good health and CMV-seronegative. The CDR3 runs from the conserved cysteine through the conserved F or W. A D gene is named only where the DNA matches it firmly.

>-|TRBJ1-5|TRBV5-5
CASSLADTLTNQPQHF
>TRBD1|TRBJ1-1|TRBV5-4
CASSLNRGLIVNTEAFF
>-|TRBJ2-1|TRBV10-3
CAIKPAGVRYNEQFF
>TRBD1|TRBJ1-1|TRBV5-8
CASSFYQGANTEAFF
>-|TRBJ2-2|TRBV9
CASSVVKNTGELFF
>TRBD1|TRBJ2-7|TRBV6-1
CASSEAGGGQGAYEQYF
>TRBD2|TRBJ2-3|TRBV2
CASSGTSPAQYF
>TRBD1|TRBJ1-1|TRBV19
CASREQGANTEAFF
>-|TRBJ2-3|TRBV5-1
CASSLKTGDTNTQYF
>TRBD1|TRBJ2-3|TRBV30
CACPDRAHTDTQYF